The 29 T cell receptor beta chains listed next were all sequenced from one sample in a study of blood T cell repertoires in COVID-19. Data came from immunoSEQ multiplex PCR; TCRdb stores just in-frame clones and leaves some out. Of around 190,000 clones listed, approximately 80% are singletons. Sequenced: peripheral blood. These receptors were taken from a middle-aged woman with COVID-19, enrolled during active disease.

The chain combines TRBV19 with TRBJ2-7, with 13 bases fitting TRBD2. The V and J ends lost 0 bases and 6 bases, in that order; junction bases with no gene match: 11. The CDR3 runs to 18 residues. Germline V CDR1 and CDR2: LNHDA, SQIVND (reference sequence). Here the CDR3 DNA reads TGTGCCAGTAGTATAGATGGTGCGACTAGCGGGAGGCTCGGCGAGCAGTACTTC. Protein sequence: CASSIDGATSGRLGEQYF.

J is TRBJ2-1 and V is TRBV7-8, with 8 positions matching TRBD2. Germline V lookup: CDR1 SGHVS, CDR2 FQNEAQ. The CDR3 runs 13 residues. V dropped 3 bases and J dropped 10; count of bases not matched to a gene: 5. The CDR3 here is CASSFGLAREQFF. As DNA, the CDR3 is TGTGCCAGCAGCTTCGGACTAGCTCGCGAGCAGTTCTTC.

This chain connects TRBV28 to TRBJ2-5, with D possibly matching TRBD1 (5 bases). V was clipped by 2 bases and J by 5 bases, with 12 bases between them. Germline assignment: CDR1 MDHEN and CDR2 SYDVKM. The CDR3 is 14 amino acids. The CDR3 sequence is CASSLAGAEETQYF. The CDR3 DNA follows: TGTGCCAGCAGTTTAGCTGGGGCGGAGGAGACCCAGTACTTC.

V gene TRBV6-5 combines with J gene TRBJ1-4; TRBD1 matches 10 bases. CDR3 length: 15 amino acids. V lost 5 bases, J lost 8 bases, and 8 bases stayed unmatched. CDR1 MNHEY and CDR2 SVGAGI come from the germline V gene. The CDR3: CASSPGTGVGEKLFF. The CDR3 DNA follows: TGTGCCAGCAGTCCCGGGACAGGGGTCGGCGAAAAACTGTTTTTT.

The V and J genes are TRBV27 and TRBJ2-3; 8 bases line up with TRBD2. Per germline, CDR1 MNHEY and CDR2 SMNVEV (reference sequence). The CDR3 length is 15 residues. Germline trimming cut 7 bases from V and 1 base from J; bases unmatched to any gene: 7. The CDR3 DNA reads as TGTGCCAGCATAGAGCGGGAGAGCGGCACAGATACGCAGTATTTT. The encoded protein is CASIERESGTDTQYF.

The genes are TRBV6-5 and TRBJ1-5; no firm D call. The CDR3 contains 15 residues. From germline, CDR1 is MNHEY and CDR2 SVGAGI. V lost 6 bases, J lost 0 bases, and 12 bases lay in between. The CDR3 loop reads CASRSLENSNQPQHF. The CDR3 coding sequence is TGTGCCAGCAGATCTTTAGAGAATAGCAATCAGCCCCAGCATTTT.

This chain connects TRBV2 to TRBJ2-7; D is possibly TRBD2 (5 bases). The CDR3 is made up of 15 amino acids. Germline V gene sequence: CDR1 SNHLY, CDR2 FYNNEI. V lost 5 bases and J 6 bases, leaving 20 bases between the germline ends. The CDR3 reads CASSSFSGGWGEQYF. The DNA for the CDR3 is TGTGCCAGCAGTAGTTTTTCAGGAGGCTGGGGCGAGCAGTACTTC.

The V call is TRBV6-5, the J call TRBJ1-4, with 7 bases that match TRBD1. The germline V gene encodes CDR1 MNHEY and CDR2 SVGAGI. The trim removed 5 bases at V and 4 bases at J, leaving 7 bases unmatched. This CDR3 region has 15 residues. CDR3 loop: CASSTGDRYNEKLFF. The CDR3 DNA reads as TGTGCCAGCAGTACCGGGGACAGATATAATGAAAAACTGTTTTTT.

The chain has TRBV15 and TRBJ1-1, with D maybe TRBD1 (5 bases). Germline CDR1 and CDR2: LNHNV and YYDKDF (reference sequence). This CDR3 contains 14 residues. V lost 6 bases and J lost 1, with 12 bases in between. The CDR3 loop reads CATSSSGGNTEAFF. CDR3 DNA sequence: TGTGCCACCAGTTCTAGCGGGGGGAACACTGAAGCTTTCTTT.

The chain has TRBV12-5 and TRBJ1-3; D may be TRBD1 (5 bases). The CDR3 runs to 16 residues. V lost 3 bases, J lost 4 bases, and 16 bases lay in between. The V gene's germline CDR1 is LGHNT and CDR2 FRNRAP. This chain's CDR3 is CASGLGARAIGNTIYF. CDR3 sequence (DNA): TGTGCTAGTGGTTTAGGGGCCAGGGCAATCGGAAACACCATATATTTT.

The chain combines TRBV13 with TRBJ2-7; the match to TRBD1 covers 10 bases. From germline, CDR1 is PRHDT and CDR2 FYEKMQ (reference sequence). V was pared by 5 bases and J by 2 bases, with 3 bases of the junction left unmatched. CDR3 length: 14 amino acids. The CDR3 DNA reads TGTGCCAGCAGCCCAGGACAGGGGGCCTACGAGCAGTACTTC. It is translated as CASSPGQGAYEQYF.

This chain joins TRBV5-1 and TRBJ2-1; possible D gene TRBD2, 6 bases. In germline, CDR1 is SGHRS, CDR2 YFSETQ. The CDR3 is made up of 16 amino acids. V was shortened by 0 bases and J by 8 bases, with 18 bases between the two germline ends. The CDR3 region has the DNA TGCGCCAGCAGCTTGGCCGAAACGTTACTAGCAGATGAGCAGTTCTTC. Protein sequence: CASSLAETLLADEQFF.

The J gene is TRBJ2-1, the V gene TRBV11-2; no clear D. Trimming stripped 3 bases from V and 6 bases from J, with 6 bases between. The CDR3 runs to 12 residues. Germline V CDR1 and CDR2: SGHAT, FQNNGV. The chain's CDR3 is CASSFRSNEQFF. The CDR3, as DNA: TGTGCCAGCAGCTTCCGTAGCAATGAGCAGTTCTTC.

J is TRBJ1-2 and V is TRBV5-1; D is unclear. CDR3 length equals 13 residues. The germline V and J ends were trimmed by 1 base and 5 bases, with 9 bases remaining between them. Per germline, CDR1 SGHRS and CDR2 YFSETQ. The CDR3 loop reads CASSLPGGYGYTF. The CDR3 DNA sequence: TGCGCCAGCAGCTTGCCAGGAGGGTATGGCTACACCTTC.

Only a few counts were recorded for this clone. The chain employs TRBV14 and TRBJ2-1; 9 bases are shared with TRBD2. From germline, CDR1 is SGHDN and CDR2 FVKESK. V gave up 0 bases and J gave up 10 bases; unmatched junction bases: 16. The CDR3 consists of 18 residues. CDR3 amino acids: CASSQELGSLAGPAEQFF. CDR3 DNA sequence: TGTGCCAGCAGCCAAGAATTGGGGAGTCTAGCGGGACCGGCAGAGCAGTTCTTC.

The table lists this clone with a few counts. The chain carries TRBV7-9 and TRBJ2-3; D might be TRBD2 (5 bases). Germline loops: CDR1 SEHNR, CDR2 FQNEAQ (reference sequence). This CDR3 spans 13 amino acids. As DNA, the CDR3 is TGTGCATCGTCTTCGGGAACCCCAGATACGCAGTATTTT. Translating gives CASSSGTPDTQYF.

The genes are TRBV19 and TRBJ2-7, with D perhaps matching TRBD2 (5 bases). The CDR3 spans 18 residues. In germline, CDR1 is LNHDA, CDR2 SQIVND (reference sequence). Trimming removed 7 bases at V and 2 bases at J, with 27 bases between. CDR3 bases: TGTGCCAGTACCCCGGGCAATACGGGGTTGATTTTGACCTACGAGCAGTACTTC. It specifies CASTPGNTGLILTYEQYF.

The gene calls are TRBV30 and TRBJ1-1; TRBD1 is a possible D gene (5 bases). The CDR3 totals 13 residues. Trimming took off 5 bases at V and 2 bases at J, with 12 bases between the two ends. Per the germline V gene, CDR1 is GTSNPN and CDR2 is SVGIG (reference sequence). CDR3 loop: CAWSWGGNTEAFF. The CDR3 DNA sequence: TGTGCCTGGTCGTGGGGGGGAAACACTGAAGCTTTCTTT.

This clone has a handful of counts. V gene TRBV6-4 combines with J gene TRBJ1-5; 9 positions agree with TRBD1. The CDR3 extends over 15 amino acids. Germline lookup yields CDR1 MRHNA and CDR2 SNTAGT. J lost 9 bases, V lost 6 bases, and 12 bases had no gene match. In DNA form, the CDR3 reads TGTGCCAGCAGCTCCGGGACAGGGAGCGCGGGGCCCCAGCATTTT. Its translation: CASSSGTGSAGPQHF.

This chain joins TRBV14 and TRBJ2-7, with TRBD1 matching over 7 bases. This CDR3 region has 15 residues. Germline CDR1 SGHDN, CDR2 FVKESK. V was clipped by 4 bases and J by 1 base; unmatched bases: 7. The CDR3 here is CASSPIGTESYEQYF. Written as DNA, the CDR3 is TGTGCCAGCAGCCCGATCGGGACAGAATCCTACGAGCAGTACTTC.

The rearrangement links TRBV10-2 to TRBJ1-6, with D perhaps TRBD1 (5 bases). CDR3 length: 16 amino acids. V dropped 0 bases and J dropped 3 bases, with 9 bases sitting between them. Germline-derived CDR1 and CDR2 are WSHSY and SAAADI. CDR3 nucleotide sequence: TGCGCCAGCAGTGAGTCGGGGCCTTACTATAATTCACCCCTCCACTTT. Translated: CASSESGPYYNSPLHF.

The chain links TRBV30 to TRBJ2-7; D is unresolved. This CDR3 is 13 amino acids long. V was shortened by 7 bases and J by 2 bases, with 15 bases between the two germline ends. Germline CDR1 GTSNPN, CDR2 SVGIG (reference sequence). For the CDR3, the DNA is TGTGCCTCCACGGGTCCGACTCCCTACGAGCAGTACGTC. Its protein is CASTGPTPYEQYV.

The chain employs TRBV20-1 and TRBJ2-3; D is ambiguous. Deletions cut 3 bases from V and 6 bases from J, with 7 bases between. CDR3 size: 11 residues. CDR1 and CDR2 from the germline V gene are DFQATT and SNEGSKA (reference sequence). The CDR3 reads CSASNADTQYF. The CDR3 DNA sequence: TGCAGTGCTAGTAACGCGGATACGCAGTATTTT.

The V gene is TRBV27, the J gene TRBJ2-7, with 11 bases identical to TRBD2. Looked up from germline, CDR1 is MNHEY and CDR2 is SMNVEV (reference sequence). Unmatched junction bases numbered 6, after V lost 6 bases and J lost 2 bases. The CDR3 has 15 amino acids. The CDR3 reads CASSGLAGLAYEQYF. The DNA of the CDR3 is TGTGCCAGCAGCGGACTAGCGGGCTTAGCCTACGAGCAGTACTTC.

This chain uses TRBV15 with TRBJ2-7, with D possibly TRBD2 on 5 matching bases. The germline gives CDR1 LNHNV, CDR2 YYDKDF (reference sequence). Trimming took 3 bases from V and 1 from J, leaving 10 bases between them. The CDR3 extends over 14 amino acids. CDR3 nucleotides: TGTGCCACCAGCAGGGACTCCAGATCCTACGAGCAGTACTTC. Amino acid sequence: CATSRDSRSYEQYF.

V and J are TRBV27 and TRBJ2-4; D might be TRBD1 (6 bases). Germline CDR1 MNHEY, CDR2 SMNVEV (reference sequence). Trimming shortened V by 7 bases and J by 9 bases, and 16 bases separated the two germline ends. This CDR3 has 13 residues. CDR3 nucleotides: TGTGCCAGCATGGCCGGACAGATCGGCATTCAGTACTTC. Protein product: CASMAGQIGIQYF.

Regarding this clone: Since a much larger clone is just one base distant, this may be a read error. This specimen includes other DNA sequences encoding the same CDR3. CDR3 DNA: TGCGCCAGTAGAATACAGGGGGCCGCAGAAGCTTTCTTT. It translates to CASRIQGAAEAFF. V gene TRBV19 combines with J gene TRBJ1-1, with 9 nucleotides matching TRBD1. CDR3 length equals 13 residues. Germline values: CDR1 LNHDA, CDR2 SQIVND (reference sequence).

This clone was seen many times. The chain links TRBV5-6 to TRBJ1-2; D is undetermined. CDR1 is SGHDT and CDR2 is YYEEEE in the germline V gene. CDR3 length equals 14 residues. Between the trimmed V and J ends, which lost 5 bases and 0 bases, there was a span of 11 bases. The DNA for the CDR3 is TGTGCCAGCAGGCGAGACGGAGCTAACTATGGCTACACCTTC. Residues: CASRRDGANYGYTF.

In DNA form, the CDR3 reads TGTGCCAGCAGCTTAGGTCTCGGCGGGGAGCTGTTTTTT. Protein product: CASSLGLGGELFF. J is TRBJ2-2 and V is TRBV11-3; D gene uncertain. Per germline, CDR1 SGHNT and CDR2 YENEEA. CDR3 length: 13 residues. The V end lost 1 base, the J end lost 7 bases, and 7 bases lay between the germline ends.